This TCR beta chain is from a study of radiation and T cells in renal cell carcinoma. Notes on the study in general: In blood, top tumor clones expanded by 2 weeks, shrinking by 4. Pretreatment tumor biopsies were lacking, so baseline clonotypes are unknown.

Sequencing used immunoSEQ multiplex PCR; TCRdb keeps in-frame clones, though not all of them. The repertoire has about 77,000 clones, less than 85% of them found once; the top ten carry about 2.4%. Note on this clone: Its antigen is currently unknown.

CDR3 length equals 15 residues. V lost 2 bases to trimming and J lost 2 bases; unmatched junction nucleotides: 4. Germline loops: CDR1 LNHNV, CDR2 YYDKDF (reference sequence). Time point in this sample: blood 4 weeks post-SBRT, at nephrectomy. Described treatment: 15 Gy SBRT to primary tumor, nephrectomy 4 weeks later. The specimen comprised blood, sampled from a patient whose treatment included radiotherapy and nephrectomy. The chain recombines TRBV15 with TRBJ2-5; 8 bases are a match to TRBD1. This TCR was sampled from an older woman with renal cell carcinoma. The CDR3 DNA is TGTGCCACCAGCAGACTCCGGACAGGGCAAGAGACCCAGTACTTC. This gives the protein CATSRLRTGQETQYF. The entire variable domain, with the rest obtained from reference TRBV15 and TRBJ2-5, is as follows: DAMVIQNPRYQVTQFGKPVTLSCSQTLNHNVMYWYQQKSSQAPKLLFHYYDKDFNNEADTPDNFQSRRPNTSFCFLDIRSPGLGDTAMYLCATSRLRTGQETQYFGPGTRLLVL.